A single sample is the source of the 14 T cell receptor beta chains below, sequenced in a study of cytomegalovirus exposure and HLA in healthy donors. PCR primers comprised 60 Vbeta and 13 Jbeta primers. Sequencing was performed with immunoSEQ multiplex PCR; in TCRdb, only in-frame clones are kept and a portion is missing. Found here are approximately 150,000 clones, just under 80% of them singletons; the top ten hold about 1.3%. The material sequenced was PBMCs. These receptors all stem from a young man in good health and CMV-seronegative.

This clone was seen more than once but under ten times. The genes are TRBV30 and TRBJ1-5, with 8 bases fitting TRBD1. With V trimmed by 0 bases and J by 2 bases, 12 bases remained unmatched. The germline CDR1 and CDR2 sequences are GTSNPN and SVGIG (reference sequence). The CDR3 sequence is 18 residues long. CDR3 coding DNA: TGTGCCTGGAGTGTTACAGGGGGAGTTGGTGTTGGCAATCAGCCCCAGCATTTT. This translates into CAWSVTGGVGVGNQPQHF. Filled out from reference TRBV30 and TRBJ1-5, the complete variable domain reads SQTIHQWPATLVQPVGSPLSLECTVEGTSNPNLYWYRQAAGRGLQLLFYSVGIGQISSEVPQNLSASRPQDRQFILSSKKLLLSDSGFYLCAWSVTGGVGVGNQPQHFGDGTRLSIL.

The gene calls are TRBV7-9 and TRBJ2-1, with TRBD2 matching over 9 bases. The germline gives CDR1 SEHNR, CDR2 FQNEAQ (reference sequence). This CDR3 region has 15 residues. V was clipped by 7 bases and J by 6 bases; unmatched bases: 10. CDR3 bases: TGTGCCAGCATCTTTAGCGGGAGAGGACGCAATGAGCAGTTCTTC. Its protein product is CASIFSGRGRNEQFF.

The chain has TRBV28 and TRBJ2-2; D uncertain. There are 11 residues in the CDR3. Germline CDR1 MDHEN, CDR2 SYDVKM. Trimming shortened V by 6 bases and J by 5 bases, and 4 bases separated the two germline ends. CDR3 coding DNA: TGTGCCAGCAGCGTGACCGGGGAGCTGTTTTTT. As protein: CASSVTGELFF.

This clone was picked up a small number of times. The V gene is TRBV2, the J gene TRBJ1-1, with TRBD1 as a possible D gene (5 bases). V gave up 0 bases and J gave up 5 bases, with 16 bases separating them. CDR1 SNHLY and CDR2 FYNNEI come from the germline V gene. This CDR3 comprises 16 residues. CDR3 amino acids: CASSEAPAGYKTEAFF. The CDR3 nucleotides read TGTGCCAGCAGTGAAGCCCCCGCAGGGTATAAGACTGAAGCTTTCTTT.

The CDR3 DNA reads TGTGCCAGTAGTGCATCAGAGGTTGAGCAGTTCTTC. Protein: CASSASEVEQFF. This chain uses TRBV19 with TRBJ2-1; D unresolved. Trimming stripped 5 bases from V and 9 bases from J, with 11 bases between. The germline CDR1 and CDR2 sequences are LNHDA and SQIVND (reference sequence). The CDR3 length is 12 residues.

The gene calls are TRBV27 and TRBJ2-3, with D possibly TRBD2 on 7 matching bases. The CDR3 runs 14 residues. Germline V lookup: CDR1 MNHEY, CDR2 SMNVEV (reference sequence). Between the trimmed V and J ends, which lost 6 bases and 3 bases, there was a span of 13 bases. The CDR3 sequence: CASRRGGATDTQYF. The CDR3 nucleotides read TGTGCCAGCAGGAGGGGGGGAGCGACAGATACGCAGTATTTT.

This chain connects TRBV28 to TRBJ2-7, with 9 bases fitting TRBD1. This CDR3 has 13 residues. The trim removed 4 bases at V and 7 bases at J, leaving 5 bases unmatched. Germline CDR1 is MDHEN and CDR2 is SYDVKM. The CDR3, as DNA: TGTGCCAGCAGTTCACAGGGGGCGCGTGAGCAGTACTTC. Protein product: CASSSQGAREQYF.

V and J are TRBV4-1 and TRBJ2-6, with a weak D call TRBD2 (5 bases). The CDR3 has 18 amino acids. Germline V gene data show CDR1 as MGHRA and CDR2 as YSYEKL. With 3 bases removed from V and 4 bases from J, the gap between germline ends came to 19 bases. For the CDR3, the DNA is TGCGCCAGCAGCCAGCCCCGGACGGACTTCTACGGGGCCAACGTCCTGACTTTC. Translation gives CASSQPRTDFYGANVLTF.

The V gene is TRBV7-3, the J gene TRBJ1-1; 10 bases map to TRBD1. Unmatched junction bases numbered 5, after V lost 5 bases and J lost 5 bases. The CDR3 contains 14 residues. The germline V gene has CDR1 SGHTA and CDR2 FQGTGA. The CDR3 reads CASSGGQGRTEAFF. The CDR3 coding sequence is TGTGCCAGCAGCGGGGGACAGGGGAGGACTGAAGCTTTCTTT.

The table lists this clone with a few counts. V is TRBV10-3 and J is TRBJ2-7; weak D call: TRBD1 (5 bases). Trimming took off 3 bases at V and 2 bases at J, with 11 bases between the two ends. Germline CDR1 is ENHRY and CDR2 is SYGVKD. This CDR3 spans 14 amino acids. DNA of the CDR3: TGTGCCATCAGTGAAACCGACAGACCCTACGAGCAGTACTTC. Protein: CAISETDRPYEQYF.

J is TRBJ2-7 and V is TRBV19; no clear D. Germline V gives CDR1 LNHDA, CDR2 SQIVND (reference sequence). Trimming took 5 bases from V and 7 from J, leaving 12 bases between them. There are 12 residues in the CDR3. The CDR3, as DNA: TGTGCCAGTAGTCCCCAACGCGGTGAGCAGTACTTC. It translates to CASSPQRGEQYF.

The chain joins TRBV27 to TRBJ2-7; 7 bases match TRBD1. The junction had 5 bases not matched to a gene; V was cut back by 5 bases and J by 1 base. The germline CDR1 and CDR2 sequences are MNHEY and SMNVEV (reference sequence). The CDR3 extends over 14 amino acids. The DNA for the CDR3 is TGTGCCAGCAGTGTAGACAGGGAATCCTACGAGCAGTACTTC. This gives the protein CASSVDRESYEQYF.

This chain joins TRBV6-5 and TRBJ1-2; 10 positions match TRBD1. CDR1 MNHEY and CDR2 SVGAGI come from the germline V gene. The V and J ends lost 6 bases and 3 bases, in that order; junction bases with no gene match: 1. CDR3 length equals 13 residues. The chain's CDR3 is CASRGQGYYGYTF. CDR3 bases: TGTGCCAGCAGGGGACAGGGGTACTATGGCTACACCTTC.

This clone was detected a few times. J is TRBJ1-1 and V is TRBV28; 7 bases line up with TRBD1. The ends lost 7 bases at V and 6 bases at J; junction bases unmatched: 8. This CDR3 has 13 residues. From germline, CDR1 is MDHEN and CDR2 SYDVKM. The CDR3 DNA follows: TGTGCCAGCACCTTGACAGGGTTGGCTGAAGCTTTCTTT. Translating gives CASTLTGLAEAFF. Drawing the rest from reference TRBV28 and TRBJ1-1, the complete variable domain is DVKVTQSSRYLVKRTGEKVFLECVQDMDHENMFWYRQDPGLGLRLIYFSYDVKMKEKGDIPEGYSVSREKKERFSLILESASTNQTSMYLCASTLTGLAEAFFGQGTRLTVV.